This T cell receptor (beta chain) originates from a study of T cells after yellow fever vaccination. TCRdb used MiXCR to reprocess the 5' RACE reads, holding one entry per CDR3 protein. The repertoire consists of hundreds of thousands of distinct CDR3 sequences, with 9% to 15% occurring once and the leading ten covering 14% to 15%. This CDR3 has 15 residues. Germline loops: CDR1 KGHSH, CDR2 LQKENI. Trimming took 0 bases from V and 5 from J, leaving 13 bases between them. This sample comprised PBMCs, obtained on the day of the yellow fever booster vaccination. This clonotype was obtained from a man between 25 and 39 years old who received the YFV17D yellow fever vaccine. The gene calls are TRBV18 and TRBJ1-1, with TRBD1 as a possible D gene (6 bases). CDR3 loop: CASSPPPAGVTEAFF. The CDR3 DNA sequence: TGTGCCAGCTCACCACCCCCGGCAGGGGTGACTGAAGCTTTCTTT. Together with reference TRBV18 and TRBJ1-1, the CDR3 gives the full variable domain: NAGVMQNPRHLVRRRGQEARLRCSPMKGHSHVYWYRQLPEEGLKFMVYLQKENIIDESGMPKERFSAEFPKEGPSILRIQQVVRGDSAAYFCASSPPPAGVTEAFFGQGTRLTVV.